Below are 7 T cell receptor beta chains sequenced from a single sample in a study of cytomegalovirus exposure and HLA in healthy donors (TCRdb year 2017). The library was prepared using the immunoSEQ multiplex PCR assay. The multiplex PCR relied on a mix of 60 forward primers for TCR Vbeta segments and 13 reverse primers for TCR Jbeta segments. TCRdb carries this immuneACCESS record with in-frame sequences only. Its versions omit some clonotypes, under half of them owing to an unresolved V gene in the studies checked, with the rest unexplained. This sample has 100,000 to 150,000 clones in its table, and roughly three quarters of those were observed once. Around 1.8% of the sample is in the top ten clones. Sequencing was performed on PBMCs. The receptors come from a woman in her thirties or forties in good health and CMV-seronegative.

The chain joins TRBV18 to TRBJ2-7; no clear D. V lost 1 base and J lost 1, with 11 bases in between. This CDR3 comprises 15 residues. The germline V gene has CDR1 KGHSH and CDR2 LQKENI. CDR3 in amino acids: CASSPLPRKSYEQYF. CDR3 sequence (DNA): TGTGCCAGCTCACCACTTCCGAGAAAATCCTACGAGCAGTACTTC.

The V and J genes are TRBV9 and TRBJ1-1; TRBD1 might be the D (5 bases). Germline lookup yields CDR1 SGDLS and CDR2 YYNGEE. Between the trimmed V and J ends, which lost 2 bases and 2 bases, there was a span of 10 bases. The CDR3 extends over 14 amino acids. The CDR3 sequence: CASSVIGENTEAFF. CDR3 DNA sequence: TGTGCCAGCAGCGTCATAGGGGAAAACACTGAAGCTTTCTTT.

A remark on this clone: The same CDR3 arises from other DNA sequences in this sample as well. This chain connects TRBV18 to TRBJ1-1, with 9 nucleotides matching TRBD1. The V segment lost 2 bases and the J segment 3 bases; nucleotides outside the gene matches: 1. CDR3 length equals 14 residues. Germline CDR1 and CDR2: KGHSH and LQKENI. Written as DNA, the CDR3 is TGTGCCAGCTCACCAAGGACAGGGGACACTGAAGCTTTCTTT. It codes for CASSPRTGDTEAFF.

The J gene is TRBJ2-7, the V gene TRBV13; weak D call: TRBD2 (7 bases). Germline CDR1 reads PRHDT; CDR2 reads FYEKMQ (reference sequence). V was cut by 0 bases and J by 7 bases, with 16 bases left in between. This CDR3 has 15 amino acids. The CDR3: CASSLGGGGQREQYF. CDR3 in DNA: TGTGCCAGCAGCTTAGGAGGGGGGGGCCAAAGGGAGCAGTACTTC. Complete variable domain (other parts from reference TRBV13 and TRBJ2-7): AAGVIQSPRHLIKEKRETATLKCYPIPRHDTVYWYQQGPGQDPQFLISFYEKMQSDKGSIPDRFSAQQFSDYHSELNMSSLELGDSALYFCASSLGGGGQREQYFGPGTRLTVT.

The V gene is TRBV4-2, the J gene TRBJ2-1; 8 bases match TRBD2. With 1 base clipped from V and 2 bases from J, the junction kept 7 bases outside the gene matches. The CDR3 is 17 residues long. CDR1 and CDR2 from the germline V gene are LGHNA and YNFKEQ. The CDR3 region has the DNA TGTGCCAGCAGCCAAGCAGATGGCGGGGGGACCTACAATGAGCAGTTCTTC. Protein: CASSQADGGGTYNEQFF.

V usage is TRBV7-9 and J usage is TRBJ2-2; the D gene is possibly TRBD1 (6 bases). V lost 4 bases, J lost 1 base, and 7 bases lay in between. Germline V gene data show CDR1 as SEHNR and CDR2 as FQNEAQ (reference sequence). The CDR3 is 14 residues long. In DNA form, the CDR3 reads TGTGCCAGCAGCTCGGACAGGAACACCGGGGAGCTGTTTTTT. Residues: CASSSDRNTGELFF.

This rearrangement joins TRBV11-2 to TRBJ2-7, with no clear D. Germline-derived CDR1 and CDR2 are SGHAT and FQNNGV. Trimming removed 5 bases from V and 0 bases from J, with 11 bases in between. The CDR3 length is 14 residues. The CDR3 sequence is CASSPEFSSYEQYF. DNA of the CDR3: TGTGCCAGCAGCCCCGAGTTCTCCTCCTACGAGCAGTACTTC.